The text below deals with one T cell receptor (beta chain). The antigen is unknown. The sample belongs to a study of T cells in localized non-small cell lung cancer. General observations from the study: Paired adjacent lung recovered a median approximately 62 of the top 100 tumor clones. Heterogeneity remains possible, as sequencing covered one tumor region only. Blood T cell density predicted longer survival; adjacent-lung clonality, shorter. Uninvolved neighboring lung showed the greatest T cell clonality, exceeding tumor.

Sequenced by immunoSEQ multiplex PCR; TCRdb stores in-frame clones only, minus some. The data show tens of thousands of clones, with 93% seen just once and approximately 7.9% held by the top ten. This CDR3 region has 16 residues. Looked up from germline, CDR1 is SGDLS and CDR2 is YYNGEE. V was shortened by 4 bases and J by 0 bases, with 14 bases between the two germline ends. Sequences were derived from peripheral blood, sampled before any cancer treatment. The chain combines TRBV9 with TRBJ1-3; perhaps TRBD1 as D (5 bases). The receptor was derived from a female donor over 55 with stage I lung adenocarcinoma. The CDR3 sequence: CASSLLPGTSGNTIYF. CDR3 sequence (DNA): TGTGCCAGCAGCTTGCTTCCCGGGACCTCTGGAAACACCATATATTTT.